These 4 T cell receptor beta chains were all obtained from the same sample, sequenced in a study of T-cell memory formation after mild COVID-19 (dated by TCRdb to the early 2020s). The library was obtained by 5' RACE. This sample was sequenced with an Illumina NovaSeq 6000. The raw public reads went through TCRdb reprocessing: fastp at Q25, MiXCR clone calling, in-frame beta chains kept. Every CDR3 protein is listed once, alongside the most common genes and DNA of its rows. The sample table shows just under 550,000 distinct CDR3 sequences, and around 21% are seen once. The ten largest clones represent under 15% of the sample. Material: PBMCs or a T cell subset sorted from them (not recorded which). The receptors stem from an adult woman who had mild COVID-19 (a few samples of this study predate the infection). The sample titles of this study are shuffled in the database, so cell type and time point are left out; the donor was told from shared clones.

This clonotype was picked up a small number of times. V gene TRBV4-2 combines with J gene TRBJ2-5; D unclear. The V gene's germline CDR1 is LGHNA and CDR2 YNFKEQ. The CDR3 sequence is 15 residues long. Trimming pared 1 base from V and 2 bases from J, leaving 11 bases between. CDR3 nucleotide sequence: TGTGCCAGCAGCCAAGGCAATAGCAGACAAGAGACCCAGTACTTC. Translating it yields CASSQGNSRQETQYF.

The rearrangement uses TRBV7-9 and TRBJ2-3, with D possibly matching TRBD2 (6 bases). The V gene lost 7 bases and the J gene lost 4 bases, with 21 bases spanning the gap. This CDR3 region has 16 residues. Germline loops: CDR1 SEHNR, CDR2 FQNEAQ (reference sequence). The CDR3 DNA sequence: TGTGCCAGCACCCTGGGGGGTCCCCGGGTTGCAGATACGCAGTATTTT. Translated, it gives CASTLGGPRVADTQYF. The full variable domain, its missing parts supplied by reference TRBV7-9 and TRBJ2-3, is DTGVSQNPRHKITKRGQNVTFRCDPISEHNRLYWYRQTLGQGPEFLTYFQNEAQLEKSRLLSDRFSAERPKGSFSTLEIQRTEQGDSAMYLCASTLGGPRVADTQYFGPGTRLTVL.

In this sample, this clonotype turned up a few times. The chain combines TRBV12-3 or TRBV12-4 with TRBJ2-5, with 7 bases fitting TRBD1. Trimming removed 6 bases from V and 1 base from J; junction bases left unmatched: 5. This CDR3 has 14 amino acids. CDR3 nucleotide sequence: TGTGCCAGCAGGTGGGGACAGAGCCAAGAGACCCAGTACTTC. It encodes CASRWGQSQETQYF.

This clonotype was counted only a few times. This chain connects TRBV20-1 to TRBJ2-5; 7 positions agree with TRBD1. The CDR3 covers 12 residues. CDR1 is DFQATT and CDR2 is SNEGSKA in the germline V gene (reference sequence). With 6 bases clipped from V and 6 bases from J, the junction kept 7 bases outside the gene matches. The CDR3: CSAYTGVKTQYF. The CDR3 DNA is TGCAGTGCATACACAGGGGTTAAGACCCAGTACTTC.